This is a list of T cell receptor beta chains from one sample in a study of Ad26.COV2.S vaccination and SARS-CoV-2 variants. Assay: immunoSEQ multiplex PCR; the TCRdb copy retains only in-frame clones and omits some. The table records hundreds of thousands of clones, 89% of them present only once. The starting material was peripheral blood, obtained in a trial of Ad26.COV2.S vaccine versus placebo. These receptors came from a person between 18 and 59 years old who received the Ad26.COV2.S COVID-19 vaccine or a placebo. The CDR3 runs from the conserved cysteine through the conserved F or W. A D gene is named only where the DNA matches it firmly. Rows may omit the clone size; those that give it use once, few, many or a size class.

- TRBJ1-1 - TRBV19 TGTGCCAGTAGTAGAGGACAGCCTGCTATGAACACTGAAGCTTTCTTT CASSRGQPAMNTEAFF
TRBD2 TRBJ2-1 - TRBV15 TGTGCCACCAGCATCGGAGCGGGAGGCCGGGATGAGCAGTTCTTC CATSIGAGGRDEQFF
- TRBJ2-3 - TRBV10-3 TGTGCCATCAGTGGGACTGGGCGCACAGATACGCAGTATTTT CAISGTGRTDTQYF
- TRBJ1-2 - TRBV6-5 TGTGCCAGCAGTTTTGTGAGCAGGGGTGGCTACACCTTC CASSFVSRGGYTF
- TRBJ1-4 - TRBV3-1/TRBV3-2 TGTGCCAGCAGCCAAGGCCGCCATCATCCGCTTGAAAAACTGTTTTTT CASSQGRHHPLEKLFF
- TRBJ2-5 - TRBV12-3/TRBV12-4 TGTGCCAGCAGTTTAGCGTACGGGGAGACCCAGTACTTC CASSLAYGETQYF
- TRBJ2-3 few TRBV7-2 TGTGCCAGCAGCACTTGGAGGAATGACCTGGGTACGCAGTATTTT CASSTWRNDLGTQYF
TRBD2 TRBJ2-5 - TRBV7-2 TGTGCCAGCACCCAACTAGCGGCCACACAAGAGACCCAGTACTTC CASTQLAATQETQYF
TRBD2 TRBJ2-3 - TRBV7-9 TGTGCCAGCAGCTCGGGGCGGGGGGCCGCAGATACGCAGTATTTT CASSSGRGAADTQYF
- TRBJ1-1 - TRBV18 TGTGCCAGCTCACCACAACCAGGGCTTATGAACACTGAAGCTTTCTTT CASSPQPGLMNTEAFF
- TRBJ1-1 - TRBV5-5 TGTGCCAGCAGCTATTACACTGAAGCTTTCTTT CASSYYTEAFF
- TRBJ2-3 - TRBV4-3 TGCGCCAGCAGCCAAGATCGGTTTTCCACCCCAGATACGCAGTATTTT CASSQDRFSTPDTQYF
- TRBJ1-5 - TRBV12-3/TRBV12-4 TGTGCCAGCGGGCAGGGGATCGGCCAGCCCCAGCATTTT CASGQGIGQPQHF
TRBD1 TRBJ2-7 - TRBV27 TGTGCCAGCAGAGACAGGGTGAAGTCTTACGAGCAGTACTTC CASRDRVKSYEQYF
- TRBJ2-2 - TRBV27 TGTGCCAGCAGTTTGTTTGGGGGATCCAACACCGGGGAGCTGTTTTTT CASSLFGGSNTGELFF
- TRBJ2-3 - TRBV5-1 TGCGCCAGCAGCTCAACTGTGGATACGCAGTATTTT CASSSTVDTQYF
TRBD1 TRBJ2-5 - TRBV15 TGTGCCACCAGCAGCGGGGAAACCGGGACAGGGAGGGAGACCCAGTACTTC CATSSGETGTGRETQYF
TRBD2 TRBJ2-1 once TRBV7-2 TGTGCCAGCAGCTTAGGAGGGACTAGCAGCTATGAGCAGTTCTTC CASSLGGTSSYEQFF
- TRBJ1-1 - TRBV6-5 TGTGCCAGCAGTTACTCGAGGCAGACTAACACTGAAGCTTTCTTT CASSYSRQTNTEAFF
TRBD2 TRBJ2-1 - TRBV5-1 TGCGCCAGCAGCTTGGCCGGTCACCGGGGGGGCAATGAGCAGTTCTTC CASSLAGHRGGNEQFF
- TRBJ2-4 - TRBV5-4 TGTGCCAGCAGCTTGTTAAGGTCCAAAAACATTCAGTACTTC CASSLLRSKNIQYF
- TRBJ1-2 few TRBV19 TGTGCCAGTAGTATACGTCACGGGGACGGCTACACCTTC CASSIRHGDGYTF
- TRBJ1-2 - TRBV28 TGTGCCAGCAGTTTTGGGGGAGGAAACTATGGCTACACCTTC CASSFGGGNYGYTF
- TRBJ2-7 - TRBV4-3 TGCGCCAGCAGCCAGGGCTTGGGCGAGCAGTACTTC CASSQGLGEQYF